The next 17 T cell receptor beta chains were all read from a single sample in a study of spatial heterogeneity in lung cancer. Study results and limitations: Tumors with more nonsynonymous mutations had more expanded intratumoral alpha and beta TCRs.

These receptors are not linked to any known antigen. TCRdb itself ran the 5' RACE reads through MiXCR, one entry per CDR3 protein. The sample holds over 15,000 distinct CDR3 sequences, around 6.4% seen once. Stated time point: sample taken at primary tumor resection. The sample was lung tumor tissue, taken at surgery. These receptors were obtained from a female donor with early-stage non-small cell lung cancer.

This clonotype was seen at least ten times. This beta chain is a stray read from a library made for alpha chains; its abundance is not meaningful. V usage is TRBV14 and J usage is TRBJ2-7, with 7 bases matching TRBD2. Germline values: CDR1 SGHDN, CDR2 FVKESK. The junction had 12 bases not matched to a gene; V was cut back by 0 bases and J by 1 base. This CDR3 is 18 amino acids long. CDR3 in amino acids: CASSQDHTRASGSYEQYF. The CDR3 DNA is TGTGCCAGCAGCCAAGACCATACGAGGGCTAGCGGATCCTACGAGCAGTACTTC.

In this sample, this clonotype turned up many times. The size of this beta chain means little, since it is a stray read in a library made for alpha chains. The genes are TRBV28 and TRBJ1-5; D is unresolved. Germline CDR1 MDHEN, CDR2 SYDVKM. The CDR3 totals 15 residues. V was trimmed by 5 bases and J by 4 bases, leaving 15 bases between them. For the CDR3, the DNA is TGTGCCAGCAGTACCGGGAACGTCAGAAATCAGCCCCAGCATTTT. It yields the protein CASSTGNVRNQPQHF.

This clonotype was recorded many times. The size of this beta chain means little, since it is a stray read in a library made for alpha chains. V gene TRBV7-3 combines with J gene TRBJ1-1; tentative D call: TRBD1 (6 bases). Trimming shortened V by 5 bases and J by 5 bases, and 15 bases separated the two germline ends. The V gene's germline CDR1 is SGHTA and CDR2 FQGTGA. The CDR3 loop spans 14 amino acids. The CDR3 region is CASSPQSGATEAFF. CDR3 nucleotide sequence: TGTGCCAGCAGCCCTCAATCGGGGGCGACTGAAGCTTTCTTT.

This clonotype was detected many times. The library was built for alpha chains, so this beta chain is an off-target read and its size means little. The CDR3 nucleotides read TGCAGTGCTAGAGAAACTAGCACAGATACGCAGTATTTT. Its protein product is CSARETSTDTQYF. The chain recombines TRBV20-1 with TRBJ2-3; D is unclear. The CDR3 consists of 13 residues. The V and J ends lost 0 bases and 0 bases respectively, with 4 bases between them. Germline CDR1 reads DFQATT; CDR2 reads SNEGSKA (reference sequence).

The sample holds many counts of this clonotype. Little can be read into the size of this beta chain, an off-target read in a library designed for alpha chains. This chain joins TRBV19 and TRBJ2-5; 8 bases are a match to TRBD1. This CDR3 has 14 amino acids. Germline V CDR1 and CDR2: LNHDA, SQIVND (reference sequence). The trim removed 5 bases at V and 5 bases at J, leaving 7 bases unmatched. The CDR3 loop reads CASSSAGGTETQYF. For the CDR3, the DNA is TGTGCCAGTAGTTCGGCAGGGGGCACGGAGACCCAGTACTTC.

Concerning this clonotype: This beta chain is an off-target read within a library intended for alpha chains, so its frequency means little. The chain links TRBV19 to TRBJ2-2, with a weak D call TRBD1 (5 bases). CDR1 LNHDA and CDR2 SQIVND come from the germline V gene (reference sequence). There are 15 residues in the CDR3. Trimming shortened V by 0 bases and J by 4 bases, and 9 bases separated the two germline ends. The CDR3 DNA reads TGTGCCAGTAGTATAGACCCCCAGGGCACCGGGGAGCTGTTTTTT. The encoded protein is CASSIDPQGTGELFF.

At least ten counts were recorded for this clonotype. For a library built for alpha chains, this beta chain is a stray read; little rests on its size. The chain is built from TRBV6-5 and TRBJ2-1, with D perhaps matching TRBD1 or TRBD2 (6 bases each). CDR3 size: 16 residues. Trimming stripped 5 bases from V and 2 bases from J, with 16 bases between. The germline V gene has CDR1 MNHEY and CDR2 SVGAGI. The chain's CDR3 is CASSKGVEGPYNEQFF. As DNA, the CDR3 is TGTGCCAGCAGTAAGGGGGTGGAGGGCCCCTACAATGAGCAGTTCTTC.

This clonotype was recorded at least ten times. With the library built for alpha chains, this beta chain is off target and its frequency is not meaningful. The V gene is TRBV7-3, the J gene TRBJ2-5, with D perhaps assigned TRBD1 or TRBD2 (6 bases each). V lost 5 bases, J lost 5 bases, and 12 bases lay in between. Germline V lookup: CDR1 SGHTA, CDR2 FQGTGA. The CDR3 covers 13 residues. The CDR3: CASSPQGGETQYF. The CDR3 nucleotides read TGTGCCAGCAGCCCCCAAGGGGGGGAGACCCAGTACTTC. Looking up the rest from reference TRBV7-3 and TRBJ2-5 gives the full variable domain: GAGVSQTPSNKVTEKGKYVELRCDPISGHTALYWYRQSLGQGPEFLIYFQGTGAADDSGLPNDRFFAVRPEGSVSTLKIQRTERGDSAVYLCASSPQGGETQYFGPGTRLLVL.

This clonotype was counted at least ten times. This beta chain came through as a stray read in a library set up for alpha chains, and its size says little. The V and J genes are TRBV11-2 and TRBJ2-2; tentatively, D is TRBD1 (5 bases). This CDR3 is 19 amino acids long. Germline CDR1 reads SGHAT; CDR2 reads FQNNGV. V lost 4 bases, J lost 1 base, and 22 bases lay in between. The CDR3 DNA reads as TGTGCCAGCAGCTCGAGGCTGGGGCCCGTTACAGGGAACACCGGGGAGCTGTTTTTT. Protein product: CASSSRLGPVTGNTGELFF. The whole variable domain, filled in from reference TRBV11-2 and TRBJ2-2, reads EAGVAQSPRYKIIEKRQSVAFWCNPISGHATLYWYQQILGQGPKLLIQFQNNGVVDDSQLPKDRFSAERLKGVDSTLKIQPAKLEDSAVYLCASSSRLGPVTGNTGELFFGEGSRLTVL.

This clonotype is medium-sized (0.01 to 0.1%) by share. This beta chain came through as a stray read in a library set up for alpha chains, and its size says little. This rearrangement joins TRBV5-1 to TRBJ2-5, with D perhaps being TRBD1 or TRBD2 (6 bases each). The V gene lost 6 bases and the J gene lost 4 bases, with 16 bases spanning the gap. CDR3 length equals 14 residues. Germline CDR1 reads SGHRS; CDR2 reads YFSETQ. DNA for the CDR3: TGCGCCAGCAAGAGGGGGGAGGCGCTAGAGACCCAGTACTTC. Its protein is CASKRGEALETQYF.

This clonotype appeared many times. As an off-target read in a library built for alpha chains, this beta chain has a frequency of little significance. This rearrangement joins TRBV5-1 to TRBJ2-3; TRBD2 is a possible D gene (5 bases). The CDR3 consists of 14 residues. V was shortened by 2 bases and J by 2 bases, with 9 bases between the two germline ends. In germline, CDR1 is SGHRS, CDR2 YFSETQ. The CDR3 sequence: CASSLDGVTDTQYF. Written as DNA, the CDR3 is TGCGCCAGCAGCTTAGACGGGGTCACAGATACGCAGTATTTT. Together with reference TRBV5-1 and TRBJ2-3, the CDR3 gives the full variable domain: KAGVTQTPRYLIKTRGQQVTLSCSPISGHRSVSWYQQTPGQGLQFLFEYFSETQRNKGNFPGRFSGRQFSNSRSEMNVSTLELGDSALYLCASSLDGVTDTQYFGPGTRLTVL.

This clonotype was seen at least ten times. With the library built for alpha chains, this beta chain is off target and its frequency is not meaningful. The chain combines TRBV7-9 with TRBJ2-3; 9 bases map to TRBD2. CDR3 size: 16 residues. V was clipped by 5 bases and J by 4 bases; unmatched bases: 10. CDR1 and CDR2 from the germline V gene are SEHNR and FQNEAQ (reference sequence). The CDR3 is CASSVNSGSMADTQYF. The CDR3 DNA sequence: TGTGCCAGCAGCGTTAATAGCGGGAGTATGGCAGATACGCAGTATTTT.

This clonotype was recorded many times. This beta chain was picked up by a library intended for alpha chains and is off target, so its count carries little meaning. The chain has TRBV5-1 and TRBJ1-1; D is uncertain. The CDR3 covers 13 residues. Trimming took 4 bases from V and 4 from J, leaving 11 bases between them. Germline assignment: CDR1 SGHRS and CDR2 YFSETQ. The CDR3, as DNA: TGCGCCAGCAGCGTGGCAGCGGGCACTGAAGCTTTCTTT. It codes for CASSVAAGTEAFF. Filled out from reference TRBV5-1 and TRBJ1-1, the complete variable domain reads KAGVTQTPRYLIKTRGQQVTLSCSPISGHRSVSWYQQTPGQGLQFLFEYFSETQRNKGNFPGRFSGRQFSNSRSEMNVSTLELGDSALYLCASSVAAGTEAFFGQGTRLTVV.

About this clonotype itself: This beta chain appears as a stray read in a library generated for alpha chains; its size is not informative. The chain links TRBV11-2 to TRBJ1-2; no reliable D call. This CDR3 is built from 15 residues. V gave up 5 bases and J gave up 5 bases, with 18 bases separating them. CDR1 and CDR2 (germline): SGHAT, FQNNGV. CDR3 nucleotide sequence: TGTGCCAGCAGCCGATCCGAAGATGGCCATTATGGCTACACCTTC. Amino acids: CASSRSEDGHYGYTF.

This clonotype was seen at least ten times. A library prepared for alpha chains yielded this beta chain as an off-target read; its size is of little meaning. This sequence joins TRBV29-1 and TRBJ2-5; 7 bases map to TRBD1. Trimming cost V 7 bases and J 2 bases; bases outside gene matches: 4. Germline V CDR1 and CDR2: SQVTM, ANQGSEA. This CDR3 contains 12 residues. The CDR3 DNA follows: TGCAGCGCCAGGACAGGTCAAGAGACCCAGTACTTC. As protein: CSARTGQETQYF.

This clonotype was detected only a few times. Because this beta chain is a stray read in a library intended to capture alpha chains, its abundance should not be given much weight. The J gene is TRBJ1-3, the V gene TRBV27; D call uncertain. CDR3 length: 15 amino acids. Deletions cut 5 bases from V and 1 base from J, with 12 bases between. Germline values: CDR1 MNHEY, CDR2 SMNVEV (reference sequence). As DNA, the CDR3 is TGTGCCAGCAGTAGGGCAGGTCCTTCTGGAAACACCATATATTTT. It specifies CASSRAGPSGNTIYF.

There are many counts of this clonotype. This beta chain turned up in a library designed for alpha chains; as an off-target read, its abundance says little. The rearrangement uses TRBV19 and TRBJ2-5; a weak D match, TRBD1 (6 bases). The CDR3 runs to 16 residues. Germline V CDR1 and CDR2: LNHDA, SQIVND (reference sequence). The germline V and J ends were trimmed by 3 bases and 3 bases, with 17 bases remaining between them. The CDR3 sequence is CASSMGRSSGEETQYF. Here the CDR3 DNA reads TGTGCCAGTAGTATGGGCCGCAGTTCAGGGGAAGAGACCCAGTACTTC.